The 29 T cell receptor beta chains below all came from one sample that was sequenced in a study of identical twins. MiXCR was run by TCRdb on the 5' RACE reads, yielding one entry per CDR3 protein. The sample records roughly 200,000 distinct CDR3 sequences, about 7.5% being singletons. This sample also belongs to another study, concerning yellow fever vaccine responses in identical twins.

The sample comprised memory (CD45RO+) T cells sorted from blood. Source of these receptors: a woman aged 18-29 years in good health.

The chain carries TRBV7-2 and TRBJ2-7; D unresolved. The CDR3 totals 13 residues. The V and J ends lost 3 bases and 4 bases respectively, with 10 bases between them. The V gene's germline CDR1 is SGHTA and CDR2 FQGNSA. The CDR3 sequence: CASSFARDYEQYF. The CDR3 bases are TGTGCCAGCAGCTTTGCCAGAGATTACGAGCAGTACTTC.

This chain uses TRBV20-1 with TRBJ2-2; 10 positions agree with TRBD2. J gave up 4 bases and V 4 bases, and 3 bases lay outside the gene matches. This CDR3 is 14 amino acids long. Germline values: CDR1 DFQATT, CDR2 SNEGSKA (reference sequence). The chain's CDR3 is CSATSGRVTGELFF. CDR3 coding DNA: TGCAGTGCTACTAGCGGGAGAGTCACCGGGGAGCTGTTTTTT.

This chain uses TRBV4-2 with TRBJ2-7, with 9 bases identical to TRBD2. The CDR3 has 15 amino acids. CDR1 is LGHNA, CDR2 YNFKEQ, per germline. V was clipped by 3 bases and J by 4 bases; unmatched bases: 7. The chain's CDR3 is CASSHERGAIYEQYF. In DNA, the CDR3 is TGTGCCAGCAGCCACGAGCGGGGGGCGATTTACGAGCAGTACTTC.

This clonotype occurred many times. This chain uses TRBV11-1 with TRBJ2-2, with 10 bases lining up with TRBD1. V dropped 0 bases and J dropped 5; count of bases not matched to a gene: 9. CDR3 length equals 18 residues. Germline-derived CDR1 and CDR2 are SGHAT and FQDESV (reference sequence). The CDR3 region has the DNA TGTGCCAGCAGCTTAGCTTCGGGACAGGGGCGAGGAACCGGGGAGCTGTTTTTT. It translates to CASSLASGQGRGTGELFF.

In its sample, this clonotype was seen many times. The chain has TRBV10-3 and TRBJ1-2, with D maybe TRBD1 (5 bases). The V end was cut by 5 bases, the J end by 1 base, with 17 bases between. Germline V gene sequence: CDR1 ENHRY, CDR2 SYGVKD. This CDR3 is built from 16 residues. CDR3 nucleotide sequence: TGTGCCATCAGTACCCAAGACAGAAGGGATAACTATGGCTACACCTTC. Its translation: CAISTQDRRDNYGYTF.

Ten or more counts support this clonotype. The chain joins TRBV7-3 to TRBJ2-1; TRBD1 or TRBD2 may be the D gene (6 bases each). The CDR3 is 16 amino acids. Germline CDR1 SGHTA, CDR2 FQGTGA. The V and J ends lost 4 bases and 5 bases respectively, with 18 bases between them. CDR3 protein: CASSSPPGGANNEQFF. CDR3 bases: TGTGCCAGCAGCTCCCCCCCCGGGGGCGCTAACAATGAGCAGTTCTTC.

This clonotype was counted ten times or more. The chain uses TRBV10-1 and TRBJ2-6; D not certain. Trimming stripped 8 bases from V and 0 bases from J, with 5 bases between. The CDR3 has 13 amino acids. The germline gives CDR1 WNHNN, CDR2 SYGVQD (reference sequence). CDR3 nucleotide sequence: TGCGCCAGCGCAGACTCTGGGGCCAACGTCCTGACTTTC. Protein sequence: CASADSGANVLTF.

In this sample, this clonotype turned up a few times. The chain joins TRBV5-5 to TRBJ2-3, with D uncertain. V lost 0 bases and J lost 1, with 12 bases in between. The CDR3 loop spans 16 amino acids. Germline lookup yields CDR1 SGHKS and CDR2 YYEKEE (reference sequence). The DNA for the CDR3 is TGTGCCAGCAGCTTGGGAGTGGGGATGGGCACAGATACGCAGTATTTT. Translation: CASSLGVGMGTDTQYF.

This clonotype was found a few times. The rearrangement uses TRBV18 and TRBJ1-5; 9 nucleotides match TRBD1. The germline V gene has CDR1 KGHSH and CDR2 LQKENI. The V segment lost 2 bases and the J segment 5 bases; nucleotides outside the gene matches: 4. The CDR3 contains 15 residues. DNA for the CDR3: TGTGCCAGCTCACCAACACAGGGGGCGGATCAGCCCCAGCATTTT. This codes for CASSPTQGADQPQHF.

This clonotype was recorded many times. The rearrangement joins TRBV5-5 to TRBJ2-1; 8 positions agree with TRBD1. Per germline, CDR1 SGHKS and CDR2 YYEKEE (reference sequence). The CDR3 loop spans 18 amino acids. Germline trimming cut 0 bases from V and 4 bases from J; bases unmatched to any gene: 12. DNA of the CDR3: TGTGCCAGCAGCTTGGCGGTTTCAGGGGGCGCAAAATACAATGAGCAGTTCTTC. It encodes CASSLAVSGGAKYNEQFF.

The CDR3 DNA is TGCGCCAGCAGCCAATTACAGGGGGGGGGCAATCAGCCCCAGCATTTT. Protein: CASSQLQGGGNQPQHF. The rearrangement joins TRBV4-1 to TRBJ1-5; 8 bases are shared with TRBD1. Germline V CDR1 and CDR2: MGHRA, YSYEKL. This CDR3 has 16 residues. With V trimmed by 2 bases and J by 2 bases, 5 bases remained unmatched.

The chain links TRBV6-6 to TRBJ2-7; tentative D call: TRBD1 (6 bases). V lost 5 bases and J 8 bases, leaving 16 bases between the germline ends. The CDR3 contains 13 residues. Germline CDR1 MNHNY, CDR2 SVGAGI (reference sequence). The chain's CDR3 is CASSKATGPQQYF. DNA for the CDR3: TGTGCCAGCAGTAAAGCCACAGGGCCACAGCAGTACTTC.

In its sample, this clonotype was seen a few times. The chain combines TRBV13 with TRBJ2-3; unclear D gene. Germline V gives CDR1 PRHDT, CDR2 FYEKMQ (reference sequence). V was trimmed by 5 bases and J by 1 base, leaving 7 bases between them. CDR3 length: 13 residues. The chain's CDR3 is CASSRIGTDTQYF. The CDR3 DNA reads TGTGCCAGCAGCCGTATCGGCACAGATACGCAGTATTTT.

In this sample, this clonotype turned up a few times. CDR3 DNA sequence: TGTGCCAGCAGTAGGGGGCCTAACTATGGCTACACCTTC. It encodes CASSRGPNYGYTF. The chain has TRBV28 and TRBJ1-2; TRBD1 agrees at 7 bases. Per the germline V gene, CDR1 is MDHEN and CDR2 is SYDVKM. V was clipped by 5 bases and J by 0 bases; unmatched bases: 0. The length of the CDR3 is 13 residues.

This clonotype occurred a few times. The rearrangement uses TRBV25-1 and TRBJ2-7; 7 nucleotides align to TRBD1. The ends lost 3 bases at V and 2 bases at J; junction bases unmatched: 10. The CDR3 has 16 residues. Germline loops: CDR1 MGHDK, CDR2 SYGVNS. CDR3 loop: CASSDYSTGSTYEQYF. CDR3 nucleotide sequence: TGTGCCAGCAGTGACTACTCGACAGGGTCGACCTACGAGCAGTACTTC.

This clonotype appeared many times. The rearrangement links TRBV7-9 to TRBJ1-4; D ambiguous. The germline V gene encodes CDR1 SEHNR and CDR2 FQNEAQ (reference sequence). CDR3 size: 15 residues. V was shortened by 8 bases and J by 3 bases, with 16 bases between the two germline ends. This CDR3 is CASSPSESPNEKLFF. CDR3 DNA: TGTGCCAGCTCCCCGAGTGAGTCACCTAATGAAAAACTGTTTTTT.

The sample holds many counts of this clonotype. This CDR3 reads CASSARQGMNNSPLHF. In DNA, the CDR3 is TGTGCCAGCAGTGCGCGACAAGGGATGAATAATTCACCCCTCCACTTT. The rearrangement uses TRBV2 and TRBJ1-6; D gene unclear. This CDR3 comprises 16 residues. The germline V gene has CDR1 SNHLY and CDR2 FYNNEI. V gave up 4 bases and J gave up 5 bases, with 15 bases separating them.

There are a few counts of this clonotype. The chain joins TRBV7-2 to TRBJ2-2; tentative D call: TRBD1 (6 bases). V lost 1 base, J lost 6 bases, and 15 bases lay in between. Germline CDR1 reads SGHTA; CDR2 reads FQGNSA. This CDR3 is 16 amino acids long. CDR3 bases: TGTGCCAGCAGCTTAGTTATCACAGGGTGGGCCGGGGAGCTGTTTTTT. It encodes CASSLVITGWAGELFF.

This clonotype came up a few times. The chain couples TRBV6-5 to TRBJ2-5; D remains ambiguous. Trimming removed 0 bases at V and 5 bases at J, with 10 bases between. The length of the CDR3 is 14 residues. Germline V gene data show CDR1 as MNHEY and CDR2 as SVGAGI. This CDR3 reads CASSYSGSWETQYF. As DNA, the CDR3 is TGTGCCAGCAGTTACTCGGGGTCCTGGGAGACCCAGTACTTC.

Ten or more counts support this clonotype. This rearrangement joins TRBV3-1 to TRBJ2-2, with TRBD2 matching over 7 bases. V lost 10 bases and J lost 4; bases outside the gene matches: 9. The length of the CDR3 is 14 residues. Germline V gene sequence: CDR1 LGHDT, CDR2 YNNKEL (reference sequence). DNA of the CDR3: TGTGCCACCAAGCCGGGAGGAGGCACCGGGGAGCTGTTTTTT. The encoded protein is CATKPGGGTGELFF.

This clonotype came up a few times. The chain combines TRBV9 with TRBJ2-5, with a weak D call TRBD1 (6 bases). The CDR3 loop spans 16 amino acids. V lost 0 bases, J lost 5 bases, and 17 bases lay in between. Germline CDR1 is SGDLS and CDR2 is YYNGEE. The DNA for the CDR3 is TGTGCCAGCAGCGTAGCGACAGGTGACCCCAAGGAGACCCAGTACTTC. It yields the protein CASSVATGDPKETQYF. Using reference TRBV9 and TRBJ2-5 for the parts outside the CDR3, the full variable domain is DSGVTQTPKHLITATGQRVTLRCSPRSGDLSVYWYQQSLDQGLQFLIQYYNGEERAKGNILERFSAQQFPDLHSELNLSSLELGDSALYFCASSVATGDPKETQYFGPGTRLLVL.

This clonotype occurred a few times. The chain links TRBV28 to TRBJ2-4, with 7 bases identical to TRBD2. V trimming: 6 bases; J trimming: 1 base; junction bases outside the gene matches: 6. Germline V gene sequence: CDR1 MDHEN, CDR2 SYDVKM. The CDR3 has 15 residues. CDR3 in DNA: TGTGCCAGCAGGGGGGGGGTTCGGGCCAAAAACATTCAGTACTTC. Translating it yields CASRGGVRAKNIQYF. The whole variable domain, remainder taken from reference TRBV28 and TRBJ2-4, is DVKVTQSSRYLVKRTGEKVFLECVQDMDHENMFWYRQDPGLGLRLIYFSYDVKMKEKGDIPEGYSVSREKKERFSLILESASTNQTSMYLCASRGGVRAKNIQYFGAGTRLSVL.

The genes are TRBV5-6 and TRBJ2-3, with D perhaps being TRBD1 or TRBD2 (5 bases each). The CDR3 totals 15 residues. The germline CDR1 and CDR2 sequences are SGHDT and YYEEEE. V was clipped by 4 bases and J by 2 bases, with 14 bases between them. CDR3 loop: CASSPNMGDTDTQYF. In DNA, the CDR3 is TGTGCCAGCAGCCCTAACATGGGGGACACAGATACGCAGTATTTT.

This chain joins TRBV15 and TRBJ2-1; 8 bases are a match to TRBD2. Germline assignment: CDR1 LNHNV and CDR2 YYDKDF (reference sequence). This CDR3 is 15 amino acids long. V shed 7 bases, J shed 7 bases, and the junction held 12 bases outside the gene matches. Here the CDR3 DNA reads TGTGCCACCAAACCGCGAGCGGGAGTTTTAAATGAGCAGTTCTTC. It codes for CATKPRAGVLNEQFF. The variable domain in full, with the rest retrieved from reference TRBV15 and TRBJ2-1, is DAMVIQNPRYQVTQFGKPVTLSCSQTLNHNVMYWYQQKSSQAPKLLFHYYDKDFNNEADTPDNFQSRRPNTSFCFLDIRSPGLGDTAMYLCATKPRAGVLNEQFFGPGTRLTVL.

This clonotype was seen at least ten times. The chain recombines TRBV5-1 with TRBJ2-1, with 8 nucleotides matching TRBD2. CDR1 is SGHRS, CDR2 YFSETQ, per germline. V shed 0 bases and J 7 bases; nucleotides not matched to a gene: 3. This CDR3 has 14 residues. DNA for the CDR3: TGCGCCAGCAGCTTGGTAGCGGGGAATAATGAGCAGTTCTTC. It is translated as CASSLVAGNNEQFF.

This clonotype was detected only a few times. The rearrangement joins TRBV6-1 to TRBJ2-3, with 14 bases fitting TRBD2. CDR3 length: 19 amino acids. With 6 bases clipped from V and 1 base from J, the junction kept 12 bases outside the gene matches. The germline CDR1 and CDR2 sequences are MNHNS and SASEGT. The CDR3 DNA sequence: TGTGCCAGCAGCTTCCGGGGACTAGCGGGAGATTTGGGCACAGATACGCAGTATTTT. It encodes CASSFRGLAGDLGTDTQYF.

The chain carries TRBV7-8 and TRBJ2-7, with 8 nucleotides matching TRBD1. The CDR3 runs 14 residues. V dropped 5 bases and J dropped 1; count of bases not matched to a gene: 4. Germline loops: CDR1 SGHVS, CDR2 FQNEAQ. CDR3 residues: CASSRGTGSYEQYF. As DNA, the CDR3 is TGTGCCAGCAGCCGCGGGACAGGATCCTACGAGCAGTACTTC.

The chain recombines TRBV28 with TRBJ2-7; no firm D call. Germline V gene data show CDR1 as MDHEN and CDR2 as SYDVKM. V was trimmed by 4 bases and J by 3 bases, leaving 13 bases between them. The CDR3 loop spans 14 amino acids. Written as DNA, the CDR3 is TGTGCCAGCAGTTCACCCGGGCGGAGCTACGAGCAGTACTTC. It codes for CASSSPGRSYEQYF.

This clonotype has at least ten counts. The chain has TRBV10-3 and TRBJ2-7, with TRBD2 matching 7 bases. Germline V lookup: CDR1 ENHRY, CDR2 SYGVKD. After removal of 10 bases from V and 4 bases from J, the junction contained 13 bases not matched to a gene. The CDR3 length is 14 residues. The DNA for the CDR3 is TGTGCCACCCGTTCGGCTAGCGGCGCTTACGAGCAGTACTTC. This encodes CATRSASGAYEQYF.